These 14 T cell receptor beta chains were sequenced from one sample in a study of T cell repertoires in aging, cancer and after chemotherapy. The template was genomic DNA from peripheral blood, not RNA. A mixed TRB-A/B primer pool amplified rearranged TRB by multiplex touch-down PCR. TCRdb fed the multiplex PCR reads into MiXCR, producing one record per CDR3 protein. The sample contains approximately 7,000 distinct CDR3 sequences, 25% to 35% of which appear only once. The material sequenced was blood. Receptor source: a human donor with a blood cancer.

This clonotype was detected a few times. The V call is TRBV5-1, the J call TRBJ2-5; TRBD2 agrees at 8 bases. Per the germline V gene, CDR1 is SGHRS and CDR2 is YFSETQ. This CDR3 is built from 16 residues. Unmatched junction bases numbered 9, after V lost 0 bases and J lost 5 bases. This CDR3 is CASSLAFLVAGETQYF. DNA for the CDR3: TGCGCCAGCAGCTTGGCCTTTTTAGTAGCGGGGGAGACCCAGTACTTC.

This clonotype was counted a few times. The chain uses TRBV19 and TRBJ1-5; D is perhaps TRBD1 (5 bases). CDR1 is LNHDA, CDR2 SQIVND, per germline (reference sequence). Trimming stripped 7 bases from V and 1 base from J, with 14 bases between. This CDR3 is built from 15 residues. The CDR3 spells CASTAGGLSNQPQHF. The CDR3 DNA reads as TGTGCCAGTACCGCCGGGGGGTTGAGCAATCAGCCCCAGCATTTT.

About this clonotype: A much more abundant neighbour one base away suggests this may be a read error. The chain uses TRBV19 and TRBJ2-1; D possibly corresponds to TRBD1 (5 bases). CDR3 length: 17 residues. Per the germline V gene, CDR1 is LNHDA and CDR2 is SQIVND (reference sequence). Written as DNA, the CDR3 is TGTGCCAGTAGTCCACCGCTAGGGGATAGATTCCGGAATGAGAAGTTCTTC. It specifies CASSPPLGDRFRNEKFF.

This clonotype has just a few counts. This chain links TRBV6-2 or TRBV6-3 with TRBJ1-1, with D tentatively TRBD1 (5 bases). The length of the CDR3 is 14 residues. The V and J ends lost 6 bases and 1 base respectively, with 12 bases between them. Germline CDR1 is MNHEY and CDR2 is SVGEGT. In DNA, the CDR3 is TGTGCCAGCAGCTACGACAGCGAGAACACTGAAGCTTTCTTT. Amino acids: CASSYDSENTEAFF.

The table lists this clonotype with a count of one. V and J are TRBV14 and TRBJ2-3; 9 nucleotides match TRBD2. V lost 1 base and J lost 8; bases outside the gene matches: 7. Germline values: CDR1 SGHDN, CDR2 FVKESK. The CDR3 runs 15 residues. As DNA, the CDR3 is TGTGCCAGCAGCCAAGCCCTGCGGGGGGGTGGTACGCAGTATTTT. Its protein is CASSQALRGGGTQYF.

The chain employs TRBV6-2 or TRBV6-3 and TRBJ2-3; 10 positions agree with TRBD2. The CDR3 extends over 15 amino acids. V gave up 2 bases and J gave up 6 bases; unmatched junction bases: 5. Germline assignment: CDR1 MNHEY and CDR2 SVGEGT. CDR3 in amino acids: CASSYQRGGLDTQYF. CDR3 bases: TGTGCCAGCAGTTACCAGCGGGGGGGCCTGGATACGCAGTATTTT.

J is TRBJ1-2 and V is TRBV20-1, with 9 bases aligning to TRBD1. With V trimmed by 6 bases and J by 8 bases, 10 bases remained unmatched. Germline V lookup: CDR1 DFQATT, CDR2 SNEGSKA (reference sequence). This CDR3 comprises 13 residues. The CDR3 loop reads CSANRGQGGGYTF. In DNA form, the CDR3 reads TGCAGTGCCAACAGGGGACAGGGAGGCGGCTACACCTTC.

Only a few counts were recorded for this clonotype. The chain links TRBV27 to TRBJ1-5; 7 bases are shared with TRBD1. This CDR3 region has 14 residues. Germline V gene sequence: CDR1 MNHEY, CDR2 SMNVEV (reference sequence). J was trimmed by 4 bases and V by 7 bases; bases with no gene match: 7. CDR3 region: CASTSRQGNQPQHF. CDR3 nucleotides: TGTGCCAGCACCTCACGACAGGGTAATCAGCCCCAGCATTTT.

The chain has TRBV30 and TRBJ2-2, with D tentatively TRBD1 (6 bases). The CDR3 has 15 residues. V was cut by 1 base and J by 11 bases, with 20 bases left in between. Germline V gives CDR1 GTSNPN, CDR2 SVGIG (reference sequence). The DNA for the CDR3 is TGTGCCTGGAGTGGAGTGGGGGCGAACACCGATGAGCTGTTTTTT. Its translation is CAWSGVGANTDELFF. The complete variable domain, with remaining parts taken from reference TRBV30 and TRBJ2-2, reads SQTIHQWPATLVQPVGSPLSLECTVEGTSNPNLYWYRQAAGRGLQLLFYSVGIGQISSEVPQNLSASRPQDRQFILSSKKLLLSDSGFYLCAWSGVGANTDELFFGEGSRLTVL.

Sample share makes this clonotype medium-sized. V and J are TRBV5-5 and TRBJ2-1, with a possible D match to TRBD2 (5 bases). Germline V lookup: CDR1 SGHKS, CDR2 YYEKEE (reference sequence). Trimming cost V 4 bases and J 0 bases, with 14 bases left between them. The CDR3 loop spans 16 amino acids. The CDR3 nucleotides are TGTGCCAGCAGCCTGGAGGCGGTCGGCTCCTACAATGAGCAGTTCTTC. Protein: CASSLEAVGSYNEQFF.

By its share, this clonotype is medium-sized. The genes are TRBV5-4 and TRBJ2-6; tentative D call: TRBD1 (5 bases). CDR1 and CDR2 from the germline V gene are SGHNT and YYREEE (reference sequence). The CDR3 has 15 amino acids. Trimming removed 5 bases from V and 0 bases from J, with 9 bases in between. In DNA, the CDR3 is TGTGCCAGCAGTCTCGACAGCTCTGGGGCCAACGTCCTGACTTTC. Amino acids: CASSLDSSGANVLTF.

A note on this clonotype: A read error may account for a junction end that differs from germline. The chain joins TRBV10-3 to TRBJ1-4; possibly TRBD1 for D (5 bases). CDR3 length: 16 amino acids. Germline V CDR1 and CDR2: ENHRY, SYGVKD. DNA for the CDR3: TGTGCCATGAGTGAGCGGGACGGGATGACGAGAGGAAAACTGTTTTTT. It encodes CAMSERDGMTRGKLFF.

The J gene is TRBJ2-1, the V gene TRBV7-2; no definite D call. This CDR3 is built from 11 residues. Between the trimmed V and J ends, which lost 5 bases and 10 bases, there was a span of 9 bases. Germline V gene sequence: CDR1 SGHTA, CDR2 FQGNSA. The CDR3 bases are TGTGCCAGCAGCCTCCAGCTCGAGCAGTTCTTC. Its translation is CASSLQLEQFF. Full variable domain (missing parts from reference TRBV7-2 and TRBJ2-1): GAGVSQSPSNKVTEKGKDVELRCDPISGHTALYWYRQSLGQGLEFLIYFQGNSAPDKSGLPSDRFSAERTGGSVSTLTIQRTQQEDSAVYLCASSLQLEQFFGPGTRLTVL.

Within the sample, this clonotype is medium-sized. The chain uses TRBV19 and TRBJ2-7; 8 bases fit TRBD1. The V and J ends lost 5 bases and 4 bases, in that order; junction bases with no gene match: 7. The CDR3 spans 14 residues. Germline lookup yields CDR1 LNHDA and CDR2 SQIVND (reference sequence). The CDR3 here is CASSPSRGRYEQYF. The CDR3 nucleotides are TGTGCCAGTAGTCCGAGCAGGGGGCGGTACGAGCAGTACTTC.